Here is one TCR beta chain with its context. Its antigen is still unknown. Base qualities are missing; no much larger clone stands one base away. Participants in the prospective study were enrolled through a virtual design, were aged about 18 to 100 years, and lived in approximately 25 United States geographic areas. To assign participants to cohorts, the prospective study relied on clinical history that participants themselves reported in a screening survey and a study questionnaire. Recovered participants in ImmuneRACE Cohort 3 were defined by two consecutive negative NP/OP PCR tests, clearance by a healthcare professional, or resolution of symptoms. Mobile phlebotomists in the prospective study collected whole blood, serum and a nasopharyngeal or oropharyngeal swab from every participant. Additional blood draws and questionnaires over an approximately two-month period could optionally be provided by prospective study participants. Blood samples from the prospective study were shipped frozen or at room temperature prior to DNA extraction.

The data originate from a study of blood T cell repertoires in COVID-19 (dated by TCRdb to about 2020). Looking at the study overall: Samples from collaborators originated in the United States, Italy and Spain and spanned both the acute and convalescent phases of COVID-19. The prospective study material was composed of cDNA or gDNA derived from T cells, B-cell-depleted T cells, or PBMCs. Subjects who had been exposed to COVID-19, were actively infected with it, or had recovered from it provided the deeply sampled blood TCRbeta repertoires that made up the dataset. The repertoires were released in a freely available public database intended as a resource for research on the immune response to SARS-CoV-2. Samples were obtained from the ongoing ImmuneRACE study (first 160 participants) and from 1,254 subjects provided by 6 global collaborators. The sample metadata nearly always contained a de-identified subject ID, COVID-19 status, age in years and sex. Where available, HLA class I and class II types were taken from metadata supplied by the sample provider and were not determined by assay-based typing. The paper's findings and limits, for the study overall: Clinical and demographic metadata were provided uncurated, with the amount varying by source and participant.

The immunoSEQ Assay, a bias-controlled multiplex PCR, was used to amplify TCRbeta CDR3 regions from genomic DNA. As for how the authors treated the data: Nucleated cell counts per sample were estimated from amplification of reference gene primers within the assay. To quantify the absolute abundance of each unique TCRbeta CDR3 rearrangement, sequence reads were collapsed and filtered. For each sample, productive Simpson clonality was calculated by taking the square root of Simpson's diversity index across productive rearrangements. Imported from immuneACCESS, the table was reduced by TCRdb to in-frame sequences with V and J called. These copies leave out some clones; in studies compared against another copy, an unresolved V gene accounts for under half, and the cause of the remainder is not known. D and trimming come from the DNA, and the V and J calls and clone size come from that table. In this sample the table shows around 450,000 clones, 75% to 90% of which occur a single time. Roughly 0.7% of the sample is taken by the ten largest.

Sequencing was performed on PBMCs or T cells enriched from blood (not recorded which). This sequence was found in a woman under 30 who had recovered from COVID-19.

The nucleotides are TGTGCCAGCAGTGAGGCCGGAAACACCATATATTTT. This encodes CASSEAGNTIYF. Recombination linked TRBV6-1 to TRBJ1-3; the D gene is unclear. CDR1 and CDR2 were assigned from the germline V gene as MNHNS and SASEGT. The CDR3 covers 12 residues, taking in both the cysteine and the phenylalanine. Solely the CDR3 DNA is kept, with 36 bases framed from the first base. V is clipped by 3 bases and J by 4 bases, and the sequence between their germline boundaries is 4 bases long.